The 31 T cell receptor beta chains listed next were all sequenced from one sample in a study of T cell changes during pregnancy in multiple sclerosis. The table came from immunoSEQ multiplex PCR; TCRdb's copy has only in-frame clones and leaves some out. Seen here are roughly 60,000 clones, around 90% observed once, and the top ten hold 0.85% to 0.9%. Sequenced material: peripheral blood, taken before pregnancy. These TCRs come from a female donor with multiple sclerosis, enrolled in a pregnancy study.

The CDR3 here is CASSVGTRGETQYF. The CDR3, as DNA: TGTGCCAGCAGCGTCGGGACTCGCGGAGAGACCCAGTACTTC. V usage is TRBV9 and J usage is TRBJ2-5; maybe TRBD2 (6 bases). Looked up from germline, CDR1 is SGDLS and CDR2 is YYNGEE. There are 14 residues in the CDR3. Between the trimmed V and J ends, which lost 2 bases and 4 bases, there was a span of 12 bases.

This chain uses TRBV5-5 with TRBJ1-1; D uncertain. This CDR3 has 15 residues. Germline assignment: CDR1 SGHKS and CDR2 YYEKEE (reference sequence). Trimming left V 4 bases short and J 4 bases short, with 17 bases between. CDR3 DNA sequence: TGTGCCAGCAGCAATTCAGAGGGTTCGGGCACTGAAGCTTTCTTT. This translates into CASSNSEGSGTEAFF. Full variable domain (remainder filled in from reference TRBV5-5 and TRBJ1-1): DAGVTQSPTHLIKTRGQQVTLRCSPISGHKSVSWYQQVLGQGPQFIFQYYEKEERGRGNFPDRFSARQFPNYSSELNVNALLLGDSALYLCASSNSEGSGTEAFFGQGTRLTVV.

The chain carries TRBV19 and TRBJ1-2, with D hard to call. The CDR3 consists of 15 residues. Trimming removed 0 bases from V and 0 bases from J, with 8 bases in between. Germline loops: CDR1 LNHDA, CDR2 SQIVND (reference sequence). Here the CDR3 reads CASSIDGRSNYGYTF. The CDR3 DNA reads as TGTGCCAGTAGTATAGATGGCAGATCTAACTATGGCTACACCTTC.

The rearrangement joins TRBV21-1 to TRBJ2-6; the table's D call, TRBD1, was not checked against the DNA. TRBV21-1 is marked as a pseudogene. This CDR3 has 19 residues. The CDR3 here is CASTQVSGQGSSGANVLTF. The CDR3 nucleotides read TGTGCCAGCACCCAAGTCTCGGGACAGGGAAGCTCTGGGGCCAACGTCCTGACTTTC.

This clone appeared once. CDR3 DNA sequence: TGTGCCAGCAGCCCCACCGGGACACTCAATCAGCCCCAGCATTTT. Encoded protein: CASSPTGTLNQPQHF. V gene TRBV21-1 combines with J gene TRBJ1-5; TRBD1, the table's D call, was not compared with the DNA. TRBV21-1 is a recognized pseudogene. The CDR3 is 15 amino acids.

V and J are TRBV19 and TRBJ2-1; 9 bases agree with TRBD2. J lost 5 bases, V lost 10 bases, and 18 bases had no gene match. CDR1 and CDR2 (germline): LNHDA, SQIVND (reference sequence). The CDR3 length is 17 residues. CDR3 DNA sequence: TGTGCCACCACTTTGCCCTACGGTAGCGGGGGAAACAATGAGCAGTTCTTC. Protein product: CATTLPYGSGGNNEQFF.

The rearrangement links TRBV19 to TRBJ2-7; 7 nucleotides align to TRBD2. V was clipped by 0 bases and J by 5 bases; unmatched bases: 7. Germline V gene lookup returns CDR1 LNHDA and CDR2 SQIVND (reference sequence). The CDR3 covers 15 residues. CDR3 region: CASSIDKGGSNEQYF. The CDR3 DNA reads as TGTGCCAGTAGTATAGATAAGGGAGGGAGCAACGAGCAGTACTTC.

This chain joins TRBV15 and TRBJ2-7; 8 nucleotides agree with TRBD1. The CDR3 has 14 residues. The junction had 7 bases not matched to a gene; V was cut back by 2 bases and J by 7 bases. The V gene's germline CDR1 is LNHNV and CDR2 YYDKDF (reference sequence). DNA for the CDR3: TGTGCCACCAGCAGAAGCAGGGGGCTAGGGGAGCAGTACTTC. It specifies CATSRSRGLGEQYF.

The chain is built from TRBV29-1 and TRBJ2-7; D uncertain. This CDR3 comprises 14 residues. The germline gives CDR1 SQVTM, CDR2 ANQGSEA. V was cut by 1 base and J by 0 bases, with 10 bases left in between. CDR3 in amino acids: CSVEVYSRSYEQYF. In DNA, the CDR3 is TGCAGCGTTGAAGTCTACTCCCGCTCCTACGAGCAGTACTTC.

This rearrangement joins TRBV7-2 to TRBJ1-6; 7 bases map to TRBD1. J gave up 6 bases and V 1 base, and 6 bases lay outside the gene matches. Looked up from germline, CDR1 is SGHTA and CDR2 is FQGNSA. The CDR3 spans 16 residues. The CDR3 DNA is TGTGCCAGCAGCTTAGGGTCAGGGGGAATTAATTCACCCCTCCACTTT. Its protein product is CASSLGSGGINSPLHF.

The rearrangement links TRBV7-3 to TRBJ1-1; weak D call: TRBD1 (5 bases). The V end was cut by 3 bases, the J end by 2 bases, with 7 bases between. The CDR3 contains 13 residues. In germline, CDR1 is SGHTA, CDR2 FQGTGA. CDR3 protein: CASSFTGNTEAFF. The CDR3 bases are TGTGCCAGCAGCTTCACAGGAAACACTGAAGCTTTCTTT.

V gene TRBV19 combines with J gene TRBJ1-2, with TRBD1 as a possible D gene (6 bases). CDR3 length: 13 amino acids. V was cut by 3 bases and J by 7 bases, with 12 bases left in between. The V gene's germline CDR1 is LNHDA and CDR2 SQIVND (reference sequence). The CDR3 nucleotides read TGTGCCAGTAGTATCGGCAGGGGCGCTGGCTACACCTTC. It encodes CASSIGRGAGYTF.

J is TRBJ1-1 and V is TRBV6-5; D is perhaps TRBD1 (5 bases). The length of the CDR3 is 16 residues. The germline V and J ends were trimmed by 0 bases and 3 bases, with 14 bases remaining between them. Germline-derived CDR1 and CDR2 are MNHEY and SVGAGI. The DNA for the CDR3 is TGTGCCAGCAGTTACTCCGGGGGGAAGGGTTACACTGAAGCTTTCTTT. It codes for CASSYSGGKGYTEAFF.

The rearrangement links TRBV6-6 to TRBJ2-5, with 9 bases identical to TRBD2. J was trimmed by 7 bases and V by 5 bases; bases with no gene match: 8. Germline V gene lookup returns CDR1 MNHNY and CDR2 SVGAGI (reference sequence). The CDR3 sequence is 14 residues long. CDR3 sequence: CASSGLAGTTTQYF. CDR3 nucleotides: TGTGCCAGCAGTGGCCTAGCGGGGACTACGACCCAGTACTTC.

V gene TRBV19 combines with J gene TRBJ2-7; a possible D gene is TRBD2 (6 bases). Germline CDR1 is LNHDA and CDR2 is SQIVND (reference sequence). CDR3 length equals 12 residues. V dropped 6 bases and J dropped 7 bases, with 13 bases sitting between them. The CDR3 is CASSDRGREQYF. CDR3 sequence (DNA): TGTGCCAGTAGCGATCGAGGGAGGGAGCAGTACTTC.

In this sample, this clone turned up once. CDR3 protein: CASSWGRESYEQYF. DNA of the CDR3: TGTGCCAGCAGTTGGGGGCGCGAGTCCTACGAGCAGTACTTC. The gene calls are TRBV6-5 and TRBJ2-7; a weak D match, TRBD1 (6 bases). The length of the CDR3 is 14 residues. V was pared by 4 bases and J by 1 base, with 11 bases between. Germline V gene data show CDR1 as MNHEY and CDR2 as SVGAGI.

The chain employs TRBV4-2 and TRBJ1-1; D might be TRBD1 (5 bases). Looked up from germline, CDR1 is LGHNA and CDR2 is YNFKEQ. This CDR3 comprises 16 residues. V lost 4 bases to trimming and J lost 6 bases, with 21 bases between them. The CDR3 region is CASSPEGVKGQAEAFF. DNA of the CDR3: TGTGCCAGCAGCCCGGAAGGGGTAAAGGGGCAGGCTGAAGCTTTCTTT.

The chain combines TRBV19 with TRBJ1-1, with 7 bases matching TRBD1. CDR1 and CDR2 (germline): LNHDA, SQIVND (reference sequence). Trimming cost V 2 bases and J 7 bases; bases outside gene matches: 10. This CDR3 comprises 15 residues. CDR3 DNA: TGTGCCAGTAGTATACGAGCAGGGGGAAAAGTTGAAGCTTTCTTT. Residues: CASSIRAGGKVEAFF.

J is TRBJ2-7 and V is TRBV9, with 7 bases fitting TRBD2. The ends lost 0 bases at V and 0 bases at J; junction bases unmatched: 3. Germline assignment: CDR1 SGDLS and CDR2 YYNGEE. The CDR3 is made up of 15 amino acids. CDR3: CASSVGRGFSYEQYF. The CDR3 DNA reads as TGTGCCAGCAGCGTAGGGCGGGGGTTCTCCTACGAGCAGTACTTC. Filled out from reference TRBV9 and TRBJ2-7, the complete variable domain reads DSGVTQTPKHLITATGQRVTLRCSPRSGDLSVYWYQQSLDQGLQFLIQYYNGEERAKGNILERFSAQQFPDLHSELNLSSLELGDSALYFCASSVGRGFSYEQYFGPGTRLTVT.

This clone was recorded a few times. The CDR3 DNA sequence: TGCGCCAGCAGCTCGAGCATGATCGGCCAAGAGACCCAGTACTTC. It codes for CASSSSMIGQETQYF. V usage is TRBV5-1 and J usage is TRBJ2-5; no definite D call. The CDR3 length is 15 residues. V was pared by 3 bases and J by 1 base, with 13 bases between. Looked up from germline, CDR1 is SGHRS and CDR2 is YFSETQ.

Points on this clone: No DNA is shown, since the ends of the CDR3 on it are uncertain; the CDR3 is the one TCRdb lists. The CDR3: CASSHTQYVGELFF. This chain uses TRBV18 with TRBJ2-2; the table's D gene call, TRBD1, was not cross checked with the DNA. Germline V CDR1 and CDR2: KGHSH, LQKENI. 14 amino acids form the CDR3, both terminal residues included.

V is TRBV7-9 and J is TRBJ1-6; 7 positions agree with TRBD1. Losses at the gene ends were 5 bases for V and 5 bases for J; bases not matched to a gene: 9. Germline CDR1 reads SEHNR; CDR2 reads FQNEAQ (reference sequence). The CDR3 spans 16 residues. The chain's CDR3 is CASSPRTGVNNSPLHF. The CDR3 DNA is TGTGCCAGCAGCCCCCGCACAGGGGTTAATAATTCACCCCTCCACTTT.

The chain is built from TRBV19 and TRBJ1-1; D might be TRBD1 (6 bases). The CDR3 extends over 14 amino acids. The germline V gene encodes CDR1 LNHDA and CDR2 SQIVND (reference sequence). The ends were cut back, 5 bases at V and 4 bases at J, with 14 bases in the middle. The chain's CDR3 is CASSAQGMGTEAFF. As DNA, the CDR3 is TGTGCCAGTAGTGCACAGGGTATGGGCACTGAAGCTTTCTTT.

This chain joins TRBV4-2 and TRBJ1-2; D may be TRBD1 (6 bases). CDR1 is LGHNA and CDR2 is YNFKEQ in the germline V gene. Trimming stripped 6 bases from V and 1 base from J, with 15 bases between. The CDR3 is made up of 15 amino acids. The CDR3: CASSRGGQSNYGYTF. The CDR3 coding sequence is TGTGCCAGCAGTCGTGGCGGACAGAGTAACTATGGCTACACCTTC.

The V call is TRBV7-2, the J call TRBJ2-7; D remains ambiguous. The CDR3 sequence is 14 residues long. The V end lost 1 base, the J end lost 3 bases, and 10 bases lay between the germline ends. The V gene's germline CDR1 is SGHTA and CDR2 FQGNSA. The CDR3: CASSLGGSHYEQYF. In DNA, the CDR3 is TGTGCCAGCAGCTTAGGAGGCAGCCACTACGAGCAGTACTTC. The full variable domain, completed using reference TRBV7-2 and TRBJ2-7, is GAGVSQSPSNKVTEKGKDVELRCDPISGHTALYWYRQSLGQGLEFLIYFQGNSAPDKSGLPSDRFSAERTGGSVSTLTIQRTQQEDSAVYLCASSLGGSHYEQYFGPGTRLTVT.

In DNA, the CDR3 is TGCAGCGTTGAAAAGAGTTACAAGAGGGCCCGGGGCACTGAAGCTTTCTTT. It is translated as CSVEKSYKRARGTEAFF. The rearrangement uses TRBV29-1 and TRBJ1-1; D not certain. The CDR3 consists of 17 residues. V lost 2 bases and J lost 4, with 23 bases in between. Germline assignment: CDR1 SQVTM and CDR2 ANQGSEA.

The chain is built from TRBV11-3 and TRBJ2-5; D might be TRBD2 (7 bases). From germline, CDR1 is SGHNT and CDR2 YENEEA. The V gene lost 6 bases and the J gene lost 10 bases, with 18 bases spanning the gap. This CDR3 spans 13 amino acids. Here the CDR3 reads CASSLGAGEGQYF. CDR3 coding DNA: TGTGCCAGCAGTCTAGGGGCAGGGGAGGGCCAGTACTTC.

This chain joins TRBV7-3 and TRBJ2-2; 11 nucleotides agree with TRBD2. The V gene end was trimmed by 5 bases and the J gene end by 4 bases; junction bases not matched to a gene: 6. Germline values: CDR1 SGHTA, CDR2 FQGTGA. CDR3 length: 16 residues. DNA of the CDR3: TGTGCCAGCAGCGGAACGGGACTAGCGGCCACCGGGGAGCTGTTTTTT. Amino acid sequence: CASSGTGLAATGELFF.

The V call is TRBV5-1, the J call TRBJ2-3; 10 bases fit TRBD2. CDR1 and CDR2 from the germline V gene are SGHRS and YFSETQ. The CDR3 contains 14 residues. After removal of 6 bases from V and 1 base from J, the junction contained 2 bases not matched to a gene. CDR3 sequence (DNA): TGCGCCAGCAAGCTAGCGGGGGGCACAGATACGCAGTATTTT. Its protein product is CASKLAGGTDTQYF.

V gene TRBV19 combines with J gene TRBJ2-1; 9 bases agree with TRBD2. The junction had 11 bases not matched to a gene; V was cut back by 6 bases and J by 8 bases. The CDR3 is made up of 15 amino acids. CDR1 and CDR2 (germline): LNHDA, SQIVND (reference sequence). Written as DNA, the CDR3 is TGTGCCAGTAGACCGCGGGGGGGCCAAGGTGATGAGCAGTTCTTC. It yields the protein CASRPRGGQGDEQFF.

The rearrangement links TRBV4-3 to TRBJ1-1; D is unclear. The CDR3 consists of 17 residues. Germline V lookup: CDR1 LGHNA, CDR2 YSLEER. V gave up 0 bases and J gave up 1 base, with 15 bases separating them. The CDR3 protein is CASSQDPGPSQNTEAFF. For the CDR3, the DNA is TGCGCCAGCAGCCAAGATCCCGGTCCCTCCCAGAACACTGAAGCTTTCTTT.